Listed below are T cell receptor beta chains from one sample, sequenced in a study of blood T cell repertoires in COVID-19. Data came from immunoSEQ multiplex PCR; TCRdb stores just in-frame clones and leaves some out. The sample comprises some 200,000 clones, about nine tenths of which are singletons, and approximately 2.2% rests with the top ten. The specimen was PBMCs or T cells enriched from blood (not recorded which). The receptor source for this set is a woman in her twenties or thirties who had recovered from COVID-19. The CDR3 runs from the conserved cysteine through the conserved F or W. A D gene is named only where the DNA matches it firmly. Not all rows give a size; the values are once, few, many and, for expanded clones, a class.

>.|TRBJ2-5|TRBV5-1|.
TGCGCCAGCCGGGGGACGGGCGAGACCCAGTACTTC
CASRGTGETQYF
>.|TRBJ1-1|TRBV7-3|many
TGTGCCAGCAGCACATCATCGAACACTGAAGCTTTCTTT
CASSTSSNTEAFF
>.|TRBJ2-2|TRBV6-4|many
TGTGCCAGCAGTGAGGGGGCCACCGGGGAGCTGTTTTTT
CASSEGATGELFF
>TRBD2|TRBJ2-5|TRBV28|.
TGTGCCAGCAGTCGGGGGGAAGAGACCCAGTACTTC
CASSRGEETQYF
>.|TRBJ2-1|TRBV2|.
TGTGCCAGCAGTGACCGCGACTACAATGAGCAGTTCTTC
CASSDRDYNEQFF
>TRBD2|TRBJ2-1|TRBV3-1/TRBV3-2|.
TGTGCCAGCAGCCCCAAATGGCTAGCGGGGGGGATCGGTGAGCAGTTCTTC
CASSPKWLAGGIGEQFF
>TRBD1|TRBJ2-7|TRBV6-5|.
TGTGCCAGCAGCCCCGGGACAGCCCTTTTTCACGAGCAGTACTTC
CASSPGTALFHEQYF
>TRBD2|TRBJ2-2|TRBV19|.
TGTGCCAGTAGTATAGCCCCGGGGGGGCCCGGGGAGCTGTTTTTT
CASSIAPGGPGELFF
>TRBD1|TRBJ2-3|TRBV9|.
TGTGCCAGCAGCGGGGGGACAGGGGGACGAGATACGCAGTATTTT
CASSGGTGGRDTQYF
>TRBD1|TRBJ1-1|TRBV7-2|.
TGTGCCAGCAGCCCCGTGGGGACAGGGGGGAACACTGAAGCTTTCTTT
CASSPVGTGGNTEAFF
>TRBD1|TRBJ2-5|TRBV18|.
TGTGCCAGCTCACCCAGACAGGGGTCAGAGACCCAGTACTTC
CASSPRQGSETQYF